This T cell receptor beta chain was profiled in a study of tumor-infiltrating lymphocytes in primary liver carcinoma (dated by TCRdb to 2016 to 2017). About the full investigation: Between November 2015 and early 2016, five patients in China with histopathologically diagnosed primary liver carcinoma had surgical resection. Hepatocellular carcinoma (four) or combined HCC and intrahepatic cholangiocarcinoma (one) was present in the five patients, who were three men and two women aged 30 to 69 years. The tumors of the five patients were staged as T1-T3 N0M0, with maximum diameters ranging from roughly 4.2 to 10 cm. Each sample produced roughly 3.65 to 8 million productive TCRbeta reads, and read depth showed no significant difference between tissue types. The study combined TCRbeta repertoire sequencing, expression microarrays and whole-exome sequencing across five regions of each liver tumor, with adjacent normal tissue and blood. A total of approximately 35 specimens from 5 patients underwent TCRbeta repertoire sequencing, comprising 25 tumor regions, 5 adjacent noncancerous liver tissues and 5 peripheral blood samples. Reproducibility between technical replicate repertoires was high, with correlation coefficients above 0.95 and mean shared-clone rates approximately 0.91. What the work shows at the level of the full study, not this receptor alone: Only the TCR beta chain was sequenced, which likely underestimates true repertoire diversity because unpaired alpha chains were not captured. Only a few patients were included in the study, and the authors note that the findings should be validated in a larger study. The top 250 clones made up a significantly larger repertoire fraction in tumors than in blood (p = 0.039). Bulk unsorted samples precluded comparing CD4+ and CD8+ T cell repertoires. Pairs of tumor regions showed greater repertoire overlap (mean about 36%) than tumor-adjacent pairs (approximately 17%) or tumor-blood pairs (around 15%), which is consistent with antigen-driven expansion.

As concerns this clonotype: What this receptor recognizes is not known. Within one base of it there is no much larger clone, and no base qualities were kept.

CDR1 and CDR2 were assigned from the germline V gene as MNHEY and SVGAGI. From its cysteine to its phenylalanine, the CDR3 spans 16 amino acids. The kept DNA is CDR3 alone, 48 bases in frame from the first base. V gives up 6 bases and J gives up 3 bases, and the segment between their germline ends measures 17 bases. A constant-region primer and ProtoScript II reverse transcriptase were used to reverse-transcribe TCRbeta-specific cDNA from approximately 450 ng total RNA. Construction of the TCRbeta libraries relied on three nested rounds of multiplex PCR, following a slightly modified ARM-PCR procedure. The first two PCR rounds used multiplex TRBV1-TRBV30 forward primers with a Cbeta reverse primer, each for about 10 cycles. Sample barcodes and Illumina adapters were attached in a final 25-cycle PCR using Deep VentR polymerase. Before sequencing, amplicons between 200 and 500 bp were purified from gel using a QIAquick gel extraction kit. An Illumina HiSeq 2500 was used to sequence the TCRbeta amplicons with 250-bp paired-end reads. The study's processing was this. Quality trimming of reads was performed with Trimmomatic v0.33, and paired reads were merged with FLASH v1.2.11 so that full CDR3 sequences could be recovered. V, D and J germline segments were assigned to the rearranged TCRbeta sequences by MiGEC v1.2.1b. VDJtools v1.0.0 computed clonotype statistics and Shannon-Wiener diversity indices. Except for diversity analysis, only the 250 most abundant clonotypes of each sample were used in subsequent analyses to reduce sampling bias. TCRdb itself trimmed the public reads at Q25 with fastp, ran MiXCR and retained productive beta chains. Every CDR3 protein is listed once, alongside the most common genes and DNA of its rows. The V and J calls, along with clone size, are taken from TCRdb and not from the paper's own processing. The sample table contains about 310,000 distinct CDR3 sequences; only one count was recorded for over 55% of them. Roughly 9% of the sample belongs to the ten largest clones.

Blood RNA was extracted from unsorted whole blood with TRIzol reagent; germline DNA came from the DNeasy Blood & Tissue kit. At the time of sampling, the patients had chronic HBV infection and had not received any treatment. Approximately 3.9 milliliters of peripheral blood were collected into K2EDTA tubes before surgery. This clonotype originated in a man aged 40-55 years with primary liver carcinoma and hepatitis B virus infection. Here the chain combines TRBV6-5 and TRBJ1-4, with the D gene too uncertain to name. The sample comprised peripheral blood. The CDR3 sequence is CASSPVGGRSNEKLFF. The DNA sequence reads TGTGCCAGCAGCCCGGTAGGCGGGAGGTCTAATGAAAAACTGTTTTTT.